Sequencing of this T cell receptor beta chain was carried out in a study of beta chain features in type 1 diabetes. The wider study: Across every sample, 107,917,701 sorted cells were examined in total. Overall study results and limits: In every one of the four CD4+ subsets, TCRB CDR3s were moderately but significantly shorter in Type 1 diabetes patients. A potential influence of HLA type upon TCRB rearrangement remained unresolved herein.

Every isolated RNA sample was fully reverse transcribed, so sequencing captured expressed TCRB transcripts. Some 3.6 million reads on average were seen across naive, central memory and regulatory T cell samples. Clones were read by immunoSEQ multiplex PCR, and TCRdb kept only the in-frame ones, dropping some. The data show about 660,000 clones, about 14% seen once. Looked up from germline, CDR1 is LNHDA and CDR2 is SQIVND (reference sequence). J gave up 0 bases and V 8 bases, and 14 bases lay outside the gene matches. CDR3 size: 18 residues. This clone came up a few times. What it binds is not known. Material for sequencing was naive CD4+ T cells from blood. The chain combines TRBV19 with TRBJ1-5; 9 positions agree with TRBD1. This sequence originates from a man aged 18 to 35 with type 1 diabetes. This chain's CDR3 is CASQSPGQGFTSNQPQHF. In DNA form, the CDR3 reads TGTGCCAGTCAGTCGCCGGGACAGGGCTTTACTAGCAATCAGCCCCAGCATTTT.